This T cell receptor beta chain was recovered during a study of T cell repertoires in cytomegalovirus infection. Whole-study context: Indications of both CMV infection and matching HLA type were provided by public TCR beta signatures. General study results and limits: In two of eight donors, the top clonotype was HLA-C-restricted CMV-specific. Carriage of CMV together with the relevant HLA was identifiable through cumulative public TCR beta family frequency.

As concerns this clonotype: Its antigen is unknown.

Germline CDR1 reads DFQATT; CDR2 reads SNEGSKA (reference sequence). V dropped 5 bases and J dropped 8 bases, with 19 bases sitting between them. The CDR3 loop spans 14 amino acids. A single record per CDR3 protein comes from TCRdb applying MiXCR to the reads. The table records 200,000 to 300,000 distinct CDR3 sequences, about an eighth of them present only once. This TCR was sampled from a human donor in good health (CMV status not recorded). Some clones in this sample may be carry-over from other donors' samples. The specimen sequenced was PBMCs. The gene calls are TRBV20-1 and TRBJ2-1; D remains ambiguous. The CDR3 loop is CSAPWLELSDEQFF. The DNA for the CDR3 is TGCAGTGCTCCTTGGCTAGAGCTTTCGGATGAGCAGTTCTTC.